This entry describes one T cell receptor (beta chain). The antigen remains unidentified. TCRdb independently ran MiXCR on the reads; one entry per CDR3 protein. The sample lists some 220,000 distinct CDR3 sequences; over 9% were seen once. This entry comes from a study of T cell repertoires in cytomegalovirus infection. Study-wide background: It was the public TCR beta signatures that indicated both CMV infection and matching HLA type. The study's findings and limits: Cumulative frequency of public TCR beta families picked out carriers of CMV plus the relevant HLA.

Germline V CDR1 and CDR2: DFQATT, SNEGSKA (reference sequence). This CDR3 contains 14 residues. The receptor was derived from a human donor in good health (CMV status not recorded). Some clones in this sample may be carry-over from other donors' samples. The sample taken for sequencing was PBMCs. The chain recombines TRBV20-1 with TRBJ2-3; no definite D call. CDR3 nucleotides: TGCAGCGCCTGGCCCACCACAGGCACAGATACGCAGTATTTT. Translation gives CSAWPTTGTDTQYF.